This paragraph reports one TCR beta chain. These data are taken from a study of PD-1 blockade in mismatch repair-deficient tumors. Study information: All were previously treated, progressing patients with 11 to 13 mismatch repair-deficient cancer types.

The germline CDR1 and CDR2 sequences are SGHTA and FQGNSA. V lost 4 bases to trimming and J lost 0 bases, with 9 bases between them. The CDR3 length is 15 residues. Clones were sequenced by immunoSEQ multiplex PCR, and TCRdb holds only the in-frame ones, with some missing. The sample contains under 40,000 clones, around four fifths of which appear only once. The chain recombines TRBV7-2 with TRBJ1-4; maybe TRBD1 (6 bases). The input for sequencing was PBMCs, taken 38 to 40 weeks after starting pembrolizumab. This clonotype was sampled from an adult with mismatch repair-deficient cancer. The DNA of the CDR3 is TGTGCCAGCAGCTATCAGGGGTCAACTAATGAAAAACTGTTTTTT. Its protein product is CASSYQGSTNEKLFF.